The rows below give T cell receptor beta chains drawn from one sample of a study of tumor-infiltrating lymphocytes in primary liver carcinoma. TCRdb re-analysed the multiplex PCR reads in MiXCR, keeping a single row per CDR3 protein. The sample shows 320,000 or so distinct CDR3 sequences, over 55% of them seen only once. Sequencing was done on a sample of peripheral blood. The receptor set was obtained from a man aged 35 to 55 with primary liver carcinoma and hepatitis B virus infection. Each CDR3 is given without its conserved first and last residue. Clone size is given for some rows only: seen once, a few or many times, or a class if the clone is expanded.

clone_size | v_call | cdr3_aa
NA | TRBV29-1 | IVGVRSGETQY
NA | TRBV6-2/TRBV6-3 | ASSYDFPGEQY
NA | TRBV5-1 | ASSPRRGPEGVDTQY
NA | TRBV28 | ASSKGVSLAEDTQY
NA | TRBV6-8 | VSDGSDQPQH
many | TRBV29-1 | SVKKEGKASEQY
medium-sized | TRBV6-2/TRBV6-3 | ASSYAGLSGANVLT
NA | TRBV5-4 | ASSSALGTGETQY
NA | TRBV10-3 | TISDKQGLHYGYT
many | TRBV12-3/TRBV12-4 | ASSPGAGGGETQY
many | TRBV11-2 | ASSSDAGGPDTQY
NA | TRBV6-1 | PSGSGSYNSPLH
NA | TRBV4-3 | ASSQDWSGGPTGELF
NA | TRBV5-1 | PSSSESRQY
NA | TRBV6-2/TRBV6-3 | ATSPTGPDEQF
NA | TRBV7-8 | ASSIDREREQY
NA | TRBV11-2 | VSSLEEGRPDEQF
NA | TRBV12-3/TRBV12-4 | ASGLSNQPHH
once | TRBV4-3 | SSSQSHYKEQF
few | TRBV11-3 | ASSLNANTGELF
NA | TRBV6-6 | ASSSSRWETQY
NA | TRBV28 | ASSLSGSGGSTDTQY
NA | TRBV12-5 | VSGLGQGSYNEQP
NA | TRBV7-9 | ASSPSYGST
NA | TRBV6-1 | ASSTSGDYT
NA | TRBV11-2 | ACGLDQPQNYNSPLH
few | TRBV6-2/TRBV6-3 | ASSYPPNREQF
NA | TRBV28 | ASSLEENIQY
NA | TRBV20-1 | SATNRGYEQY
NA | TRBV6-1 | ASSLYGGSYNEQF
NA | TRBV11-2 | ASSWGRGLQNYEQY
few | TRBV12-3/TRBV12-4 | ASSKRTGVTTDTQY
many | TRBV5-4 | ASSLEQAGGAQY
many | TRBV5-6 | ASTLGQGNTGELF
NA | TRBV7-9 | ASSSRQNQETQY
NA | TRBV6-5 | VSTLGTSGSCNEQF
few | TRBV4-1 | ASSQDPMATQY
NA | TRBV21-1 | ASSKFEETPCYEQY
once | TRBV6-5 | ASSFRRGTNEPQH
NA | TRBV11-2 | ASSSYRGHNTGELF
NA | TRBV11-2 | ASSLRAPEDERY
NA | TRBV29-1 | SVAGLAGDNELF
many | TRBV5-1 | ASSLGAGTQETQY
once | TRBV6-5 | ASSNDRVGETQY
few | TRBV29-1 | SVAAGGVHQSQH
NA | TRBV11-2 | ASSFGTTGGVYSEQF
NA | TRBV29-1 | SACDNGGGDEQF
NA | TRBV7-8 | ASSLERAGNQPRH
many | TRBV4-3 | ASSQAVAGVYEQY
NA | TRBV11-3 | ASNFGVHSEQF
NA | TRBV11-1 | ASISYREPDPF
NA | TRBV11-2 | ASSWEQVGGGEQF
once | TRBV11-1 | AISSRTGWAGELF
NA | TRBV12-3/TRBV12-4 | VSSLAGQGETQY
NA | TRBV5-4 | ASNEQGGGEQY
NA | TRBV5-6 | ASLGSGRYYDEEF
NA | TRBV5-1 | ASTSGGIGTGELF
many | TRBV12-5 | ASGFDIGYGYT